This T cell receptor (beta chain) was found in a study of T-cell memory formation after mild COVID-19. Study results and limitations: Later expanders leaned CD4+, whereas clones that contracted between day 15 and 85 were balanced CD4/CD8.

CDR1 is MGHRA, CDR2 YSYEKL, per germline. Trimming stripped 0 bases from V and 0 bases from J, with 11 bases between. CDR3 length equals 16 residues. Employing constant-segment primers, 5'RACE generated TCR alpha and TCR beta cDNA libraries bearing sample barcodes and UMIs. TCRdb processed the 5' RACE reads anew with MiXCR; each CDR3 protein has one entry. Of around 82,000 distinct CDR3 sequences listed, 9.5% to 15% are singletons. This clonotype was counted only a few times. Its antigen is not identified. The chain is built from TRBV4-1 and TRBJ1-1, with a weak D call TRBD1 (5 bases). The sample taken for sequencing was PBMCs or a T cell subset sorted from them (not recorded which). This sequence was found in a young man who had mild COVID-19 (a few samples of this study predate the infection). Cell type and time point are not known. The CDR3 here is CASSQEAQGLNTEAFF. The CDR3 DNA follows: TGCGCCAGCAGCCAAGAAGCCCAGGGATTGAACACTGAAGCTTTCTTT.